This TCR beta chain was recorded in a study of OX40 agonist ivuxolimab in advanced cancers. The study's findings and limits: Compared with CD4+, CD8+ T cells on average had more expanded clones. At doses 0.1 to 3.0 mg/kg, CD4+ and CD8+ clones expanded.

Clones were sequenced by immunoSEQ multiplex PCR, and TCRdb holds only the in-frame ones, with some missing. The sample records 15,000 to 20,000 clones, over 70% being singletons. The CDR3 loop spans 13 amino acids. V shed 4 bases and J shed 5 bases, with 9 bases lying between them. Germline V gene data show CDR1 as MDHEN and CDR2 as SYDVKM. This clone came up a few times. The antigen is unknown. This material consisted of CD4+ or CD8+ T cells sorted from blood, taken in a trial of the OX40 agonist ivuxolimab. The J gene is TRBJ1-5, the V gene TRBV28; D possibly corresponds to TRBD1 (5 bases). The source is an adult with an advanced solid tumor such as melanoma, head and neck, liver or kidney cancer. In DNA, the CDR3 is TGTGCCAGCAGTTGGGACGGGGATCAGCCCCAGCATTTT. It translates to CASSWDGDQPQHF.